Given below is one TCR beta chain in context. Libraries were prepared by immunoSEQ multiplex PCR; TCRdb keeps only in-frame clonotypes and omits some of them. The profile covers about 320,000 clones, with around 84% appearing a single time and around 1.9% taken by the ten largest. CDR1 is SNHLY, CDR2 FYNNEI, per germline. The CDR3 sequence is 14 residues long. V was pared by 7 bases and J by 6 bases, with 17 bases between. This sample is drawn from a study of Ad26.COV2.S vaccination and SARS-CoV-2 variants. Treatment defined: roughly 20 received Ad26.COV2.S at low or high dose, single or two shots; several received placebo; per-sample allocation not given. Day 63 after the first injection of vaccine or placebo was the sampling time.

This specimen consisted of peripheral blood, obtained in a trial of Ad26.COV2.S vaccine versus placebo. The V call is TRBV2, the J call TRBJ2-3; no firm D call. The receptor's source is a person between 18 and 65 years old who received the Ad26.COV2.S COVID-19 vaccine or a placebo. Here the CDR3 reads CASINRGVRDTQYF. The CDR3 DNA sequence: TGTGCCAGCATCAACCGTGGGGTTAGGGATACGCAGTATTTT.